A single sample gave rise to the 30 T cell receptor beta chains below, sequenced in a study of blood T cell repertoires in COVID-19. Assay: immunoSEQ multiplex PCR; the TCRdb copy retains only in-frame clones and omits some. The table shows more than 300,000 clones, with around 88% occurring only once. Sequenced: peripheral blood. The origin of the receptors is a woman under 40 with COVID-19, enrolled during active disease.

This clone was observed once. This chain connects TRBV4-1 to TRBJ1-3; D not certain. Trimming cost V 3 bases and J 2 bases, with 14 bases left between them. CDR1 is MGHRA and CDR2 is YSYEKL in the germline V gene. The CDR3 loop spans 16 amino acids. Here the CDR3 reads CASSHTGRETGNTIYF. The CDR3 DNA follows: TGCGCCAGCAGCCACACCGGGAGAGAGACTGGAAACACCATATATTTT.

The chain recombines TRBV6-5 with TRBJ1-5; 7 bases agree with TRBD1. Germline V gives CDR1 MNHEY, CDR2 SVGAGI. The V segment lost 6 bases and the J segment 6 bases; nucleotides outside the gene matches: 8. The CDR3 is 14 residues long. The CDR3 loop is CASSHDRDIQPQHF. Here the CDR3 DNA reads TGTGCCAGCAGCCACGACAGGGACATTCAGCCCCAGCATTTT.

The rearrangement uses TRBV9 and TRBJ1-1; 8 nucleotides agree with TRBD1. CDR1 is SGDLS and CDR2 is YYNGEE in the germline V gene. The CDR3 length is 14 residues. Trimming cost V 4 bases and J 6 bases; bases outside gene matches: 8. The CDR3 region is CASSTTGVAAEAFF. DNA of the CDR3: TGTGCCAGCAGCACGACAGGGGTGGCGGCTGAAGCTTTCTTT.

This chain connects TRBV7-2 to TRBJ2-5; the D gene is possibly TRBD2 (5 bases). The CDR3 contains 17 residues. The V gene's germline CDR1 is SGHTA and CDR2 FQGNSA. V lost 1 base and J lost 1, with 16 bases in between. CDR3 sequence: CASSLGFVAGAQETQYF. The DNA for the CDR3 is TGTGCCAGCAGCTTAGGGTTTGTGGCGGGTGCCCAAGAGACCCAGTACTTC.

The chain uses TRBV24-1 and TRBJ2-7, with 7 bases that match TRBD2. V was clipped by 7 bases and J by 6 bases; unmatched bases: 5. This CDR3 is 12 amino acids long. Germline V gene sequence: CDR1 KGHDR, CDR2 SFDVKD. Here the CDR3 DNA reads TGTGCCACCAGCGGGGAGCGGGGCGAGCAGTACTTC. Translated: CATSGERGEQYF.

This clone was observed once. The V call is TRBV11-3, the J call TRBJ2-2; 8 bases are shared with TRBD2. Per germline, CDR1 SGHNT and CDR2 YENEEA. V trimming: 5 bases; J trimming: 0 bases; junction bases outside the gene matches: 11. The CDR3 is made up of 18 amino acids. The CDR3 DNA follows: TGTGCCAGCAGCCGTTGGGGAGCGGGGGCTTCGAACACCGGGGAGCTGTTTTTT. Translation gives CASSRWGAGASNTGELFF.

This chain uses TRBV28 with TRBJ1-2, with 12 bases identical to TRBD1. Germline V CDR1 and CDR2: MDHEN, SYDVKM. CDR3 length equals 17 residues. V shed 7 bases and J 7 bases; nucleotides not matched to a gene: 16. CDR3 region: CASTLAGTGGEIFGYTF. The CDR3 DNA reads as TGTGCCAGCACCCTAGCCGGGACAGGGGGCGAAATATTTGGCTACACCTTC.

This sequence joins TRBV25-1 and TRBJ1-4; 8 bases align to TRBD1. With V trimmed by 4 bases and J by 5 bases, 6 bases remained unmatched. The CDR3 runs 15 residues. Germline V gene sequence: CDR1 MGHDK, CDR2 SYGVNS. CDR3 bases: TGTGCCAGCAGTGCGAGGACAGGGACGAATGAAAAACTGTTTTTT. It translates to CASSARTGTNEKLFF.

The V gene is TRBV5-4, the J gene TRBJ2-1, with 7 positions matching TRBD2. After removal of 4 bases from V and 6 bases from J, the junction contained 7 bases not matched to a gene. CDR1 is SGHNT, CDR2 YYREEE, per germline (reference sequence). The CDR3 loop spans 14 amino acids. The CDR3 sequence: CASSVDRGSNEQFF. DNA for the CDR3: TGTGCCAGCAGCGTTGACCGCGGGAGCAATGAGCAGTTCTTC.

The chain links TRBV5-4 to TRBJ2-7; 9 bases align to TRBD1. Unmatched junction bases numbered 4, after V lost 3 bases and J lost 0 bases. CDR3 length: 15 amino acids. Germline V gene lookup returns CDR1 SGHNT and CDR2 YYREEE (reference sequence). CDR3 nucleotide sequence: TGTGCCAGCAGCTACGGGACAGGGAGCTCCTACGAGCAGTACTTC. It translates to CASSYGTGSSYEQYF.

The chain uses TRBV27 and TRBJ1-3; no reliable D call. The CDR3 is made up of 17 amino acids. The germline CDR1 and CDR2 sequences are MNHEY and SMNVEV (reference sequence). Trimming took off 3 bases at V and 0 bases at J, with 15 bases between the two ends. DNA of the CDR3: TGTGCCAGCAGTTTGGTAGCGTGGGATTACTCTGGAAACACCATATATTTT. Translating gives CASSLVAWDYSGNTIYF.

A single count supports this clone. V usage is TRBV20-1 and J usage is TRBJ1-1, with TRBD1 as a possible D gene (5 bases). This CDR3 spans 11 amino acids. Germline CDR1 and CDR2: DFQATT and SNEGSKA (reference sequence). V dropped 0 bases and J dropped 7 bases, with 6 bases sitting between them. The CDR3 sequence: CSARDRVEAFF. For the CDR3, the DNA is TGCAGTGCTAGAGACAGGGTTGAAGCTTTCTTT.

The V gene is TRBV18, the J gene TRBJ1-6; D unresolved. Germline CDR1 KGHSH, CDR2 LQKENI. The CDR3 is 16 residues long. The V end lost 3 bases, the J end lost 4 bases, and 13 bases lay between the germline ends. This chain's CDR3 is CASSPVSSGYNSPLHF. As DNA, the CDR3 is TGTGCCAGCTCACCGGTATCGAGCGGGTATAATTCACCCCTCCACTTT. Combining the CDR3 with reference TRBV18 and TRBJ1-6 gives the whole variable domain NAGVMQNPRHLVRRRGQEARLRCSPMKGHSHVYWYRQLPEEGLKFMVYLQKENIIDESGMPKERFSAEFPKEGPSILRIQQVVRGDSAAYFCASSPVSSGYNSPLHFGNGTRLTVT.

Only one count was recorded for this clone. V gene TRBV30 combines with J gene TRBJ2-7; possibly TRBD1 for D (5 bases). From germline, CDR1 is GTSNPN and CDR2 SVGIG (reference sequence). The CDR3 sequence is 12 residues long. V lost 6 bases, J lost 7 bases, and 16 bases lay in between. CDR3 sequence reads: CACSVGAGEQYF. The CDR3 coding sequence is TGTGCCTGCTCCGTTGGGGCTGGAGAGCAGTACTTC.

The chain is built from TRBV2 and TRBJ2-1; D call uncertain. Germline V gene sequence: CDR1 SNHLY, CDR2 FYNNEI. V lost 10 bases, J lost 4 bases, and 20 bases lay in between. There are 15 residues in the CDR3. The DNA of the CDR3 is TGTGCCATCGTCGATGCAGGATCCATATACAATGAGCAGTTCTTC. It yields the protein CAIVDAGSIYNEQFF. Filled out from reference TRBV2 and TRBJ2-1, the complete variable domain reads EPEVTQTPSHQVTQMGQEVILRCVPISNHLYFYWYRQILGQKVEFLVSFYNNEISEKSEIFDDQFSVERPDGSNFTLKIRSTKLEDSAMYFCAIVDAGSIYNEQFFGPGTRLTVL.

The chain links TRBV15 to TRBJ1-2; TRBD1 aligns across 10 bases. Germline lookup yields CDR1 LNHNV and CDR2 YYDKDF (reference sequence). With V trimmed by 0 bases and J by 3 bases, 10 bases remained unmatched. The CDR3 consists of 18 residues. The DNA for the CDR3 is TGTGCCACCAGCAGAGATATAGGGACAGGGGATGGCTACTATGGCTACACCTTC. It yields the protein CATSRDIGTGDGYYGYTF.

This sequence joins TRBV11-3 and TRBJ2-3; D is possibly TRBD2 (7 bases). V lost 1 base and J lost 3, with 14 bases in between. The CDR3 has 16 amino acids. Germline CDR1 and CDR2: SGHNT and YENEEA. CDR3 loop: CASSLVRGADTDTQYF. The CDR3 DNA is TGTGCCAGCAGCTTAGTTCGGGGGGCAGATACAGATACGCAGTATTTT.

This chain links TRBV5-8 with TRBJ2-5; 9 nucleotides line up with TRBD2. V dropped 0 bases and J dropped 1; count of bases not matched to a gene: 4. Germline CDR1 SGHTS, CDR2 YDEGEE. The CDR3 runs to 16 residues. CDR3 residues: CASSLASGGFQETQYF. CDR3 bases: TGTGCCAGCAGCTTGGCCAGCGGGGGGTTCCAAGAGACCCAGTACTTC.

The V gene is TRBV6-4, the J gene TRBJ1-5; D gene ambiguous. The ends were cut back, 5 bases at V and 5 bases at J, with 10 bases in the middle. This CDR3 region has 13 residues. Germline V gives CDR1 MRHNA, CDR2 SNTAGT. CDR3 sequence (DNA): TGTGCCAGCAGTTTTCAGGAAGATCAGCCCCAGCATTTT. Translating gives CASSFQEDQPQHF.

CDR3 sequence (DNA): TGTGCCAGCACCCCGTCGGACAGGGCGCCGCAGTACGTC. It is translated as CASTPSDRAPQYV. V is TRBV14 and J is TRBJ2-7, with 8 bases that match TRBD1. The CDR3 runs 13 residues. Germline V gene sequence: CDR1 SGHDN, CDR2 FVKESK. V shed 7 bases and J 9 bases; nucleotides not matched to a gene: 11.

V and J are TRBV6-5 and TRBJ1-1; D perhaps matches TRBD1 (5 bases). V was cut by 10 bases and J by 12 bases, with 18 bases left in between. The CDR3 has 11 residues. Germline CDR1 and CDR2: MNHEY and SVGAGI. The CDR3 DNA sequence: TGTGCCACCACACGTCGGGGGGAATCTTTCTTT. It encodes CATTRRGESFF.

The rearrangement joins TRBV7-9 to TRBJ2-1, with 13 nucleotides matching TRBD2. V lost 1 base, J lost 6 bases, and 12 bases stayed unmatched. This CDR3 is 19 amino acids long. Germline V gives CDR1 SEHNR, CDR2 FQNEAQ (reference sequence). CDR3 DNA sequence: TGTGCCAGCAGCTTAGGAGACCGGACTAGCGGGGGACGGCTCAATGAGCAGTTCTTC. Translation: CASSLGDRTSGGRLNEQFF. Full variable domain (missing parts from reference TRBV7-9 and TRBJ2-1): DTGVSQNPRHKITKRGQNVTFRCDPISEHNRLYWYRQTLGQGPEFLTYFQNEAQLEKSRLLSDRFSAERPKGSFSTLEIQRTEQGDSAMYLCASSLGDRTSGGRLNEQFFGPGTRLTVL.

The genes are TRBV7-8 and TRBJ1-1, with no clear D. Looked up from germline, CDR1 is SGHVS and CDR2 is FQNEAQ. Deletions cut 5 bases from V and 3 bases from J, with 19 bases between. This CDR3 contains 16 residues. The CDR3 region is CASSPRVSSGYTEAFF. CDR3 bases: TGTGCCAGCAGCCCCCGAGTCAGTTCCGGGTACACTGAAGCTTTCTTT.

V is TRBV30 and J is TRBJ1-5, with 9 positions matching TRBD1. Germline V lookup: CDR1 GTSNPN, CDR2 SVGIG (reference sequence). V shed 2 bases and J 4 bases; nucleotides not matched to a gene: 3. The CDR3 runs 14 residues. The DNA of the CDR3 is TGTGCCTGGAGTCGAGACAGGGGGAATCAGCCCCAGCATTTT. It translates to CAWSRDRGNQPQHF.

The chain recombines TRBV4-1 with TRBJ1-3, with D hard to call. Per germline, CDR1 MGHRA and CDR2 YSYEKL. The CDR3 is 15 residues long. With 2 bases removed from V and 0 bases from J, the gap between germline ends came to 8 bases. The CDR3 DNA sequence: TGCGCCAGCAGCCAACACGACAACTCTGGAAACACCATATATTTT. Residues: CASSQHDNSGNTIYF.

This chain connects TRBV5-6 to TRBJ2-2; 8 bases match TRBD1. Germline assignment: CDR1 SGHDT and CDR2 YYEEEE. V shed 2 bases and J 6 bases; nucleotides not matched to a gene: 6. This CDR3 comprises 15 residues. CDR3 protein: CASSFEQGAPGELFF. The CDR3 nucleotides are TGTGCCAGCAGCTTTGAGCAGGGGGCTCCCGGGGAGCTGTTTTTT.

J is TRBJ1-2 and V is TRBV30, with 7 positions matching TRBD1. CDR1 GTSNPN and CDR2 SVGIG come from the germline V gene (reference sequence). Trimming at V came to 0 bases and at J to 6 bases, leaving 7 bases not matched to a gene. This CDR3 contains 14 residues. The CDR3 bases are TGTGCCTGGAGTGTCCGGGACAGCTGGGATGGCTACACCTTC. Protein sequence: CAWSVRDSWDGYTF.

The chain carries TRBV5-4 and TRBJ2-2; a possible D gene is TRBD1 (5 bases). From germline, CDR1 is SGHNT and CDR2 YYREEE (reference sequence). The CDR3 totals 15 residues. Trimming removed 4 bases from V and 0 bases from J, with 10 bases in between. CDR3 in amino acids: CASSPDITNTGELFF. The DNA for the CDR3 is TGTGCCAGCAGCCCGGACATTACGAACACCGGGGAGCTGTTTTTT.

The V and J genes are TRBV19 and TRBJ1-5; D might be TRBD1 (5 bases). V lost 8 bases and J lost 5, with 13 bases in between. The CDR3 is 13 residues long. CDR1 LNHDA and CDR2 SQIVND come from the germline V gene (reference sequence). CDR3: CASGPGLDQPQHF. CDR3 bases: TGTGCCAGTGGACCAGGGTTGGATCAGCCCCAGCATTTT.

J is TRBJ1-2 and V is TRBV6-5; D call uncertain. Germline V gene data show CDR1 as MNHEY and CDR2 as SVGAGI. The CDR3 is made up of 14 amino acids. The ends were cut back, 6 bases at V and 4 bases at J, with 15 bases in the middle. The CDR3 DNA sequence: TGTGCCAGCAGCCGTGGAGGAACGAGCTATGGCTACACCTTC. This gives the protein CASSRGGTSYGYTF.